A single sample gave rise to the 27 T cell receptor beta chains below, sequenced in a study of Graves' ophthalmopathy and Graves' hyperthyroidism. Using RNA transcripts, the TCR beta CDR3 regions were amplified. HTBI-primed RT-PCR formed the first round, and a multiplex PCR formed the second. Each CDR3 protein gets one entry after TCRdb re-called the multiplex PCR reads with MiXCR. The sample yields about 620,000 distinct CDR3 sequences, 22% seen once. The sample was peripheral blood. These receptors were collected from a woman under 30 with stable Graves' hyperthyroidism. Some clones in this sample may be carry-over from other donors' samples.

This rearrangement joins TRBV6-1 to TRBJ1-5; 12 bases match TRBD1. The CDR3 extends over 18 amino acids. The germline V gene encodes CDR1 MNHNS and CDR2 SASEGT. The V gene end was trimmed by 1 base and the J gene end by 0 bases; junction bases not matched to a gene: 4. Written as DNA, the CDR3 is TGTGCCAGCAGTGAAGAGAAGGGACAGGGGGCTAGCAATCAGCCCCAGCATTTT. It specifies CASSEEKGQGASNQPQHF.

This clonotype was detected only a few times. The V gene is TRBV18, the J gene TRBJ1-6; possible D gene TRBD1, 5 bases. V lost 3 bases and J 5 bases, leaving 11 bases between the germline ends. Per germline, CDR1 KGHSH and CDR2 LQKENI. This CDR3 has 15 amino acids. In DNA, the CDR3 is TGTGCCAGCTCACCGGGGCGGCTAGATAATTCACCCCTCCACTTT. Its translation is CASSPGRLDNSPLHF.

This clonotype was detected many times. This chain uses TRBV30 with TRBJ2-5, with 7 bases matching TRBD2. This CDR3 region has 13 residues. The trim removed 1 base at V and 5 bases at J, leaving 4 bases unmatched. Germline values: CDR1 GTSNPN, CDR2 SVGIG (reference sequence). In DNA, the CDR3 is TGTGCCTGGAGTGGACTAGCTGGGGAGACCCAGTACTTC. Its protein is CAWSGLAGETQYF.

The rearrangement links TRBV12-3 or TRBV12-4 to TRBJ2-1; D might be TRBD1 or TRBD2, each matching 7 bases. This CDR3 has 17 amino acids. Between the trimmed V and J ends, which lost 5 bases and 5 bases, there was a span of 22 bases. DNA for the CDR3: TGTGCCAGCAGTCCGCCAACGGGGAGGGGGCGCGACAATGAGCAGTTCTTC. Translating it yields CASSPPTGRGRDNEQFF.

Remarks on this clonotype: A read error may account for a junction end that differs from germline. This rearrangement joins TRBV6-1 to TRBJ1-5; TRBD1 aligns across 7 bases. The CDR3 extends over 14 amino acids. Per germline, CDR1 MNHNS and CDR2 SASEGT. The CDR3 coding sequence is TGTGCCAGCAGTGATTTAGGGGGCTATCAGCCGCAGCATTTT. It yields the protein CASSDLGGYQPQHF.

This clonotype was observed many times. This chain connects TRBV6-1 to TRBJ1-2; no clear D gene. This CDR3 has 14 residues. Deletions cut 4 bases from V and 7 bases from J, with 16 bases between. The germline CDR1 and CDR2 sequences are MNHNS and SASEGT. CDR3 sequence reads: CASSARIAVGGYTF. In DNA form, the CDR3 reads TGTGCCAGCAGTGCCAGAATCGCGGTGGGTGGCTACACCTTC.

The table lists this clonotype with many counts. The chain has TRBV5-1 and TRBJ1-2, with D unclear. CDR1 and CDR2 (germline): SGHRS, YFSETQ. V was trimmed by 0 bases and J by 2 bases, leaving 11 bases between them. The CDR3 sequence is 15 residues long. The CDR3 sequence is CASSLGVQRNYGYTF. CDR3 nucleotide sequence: TGCGCCAGCAGCTTGGGGGTACAGAGAAACTATGGCTACACCTTC.

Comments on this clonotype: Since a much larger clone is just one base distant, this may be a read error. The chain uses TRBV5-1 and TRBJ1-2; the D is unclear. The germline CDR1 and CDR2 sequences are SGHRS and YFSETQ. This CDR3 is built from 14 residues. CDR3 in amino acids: CASSWEGSDYGHTF. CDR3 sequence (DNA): TGCGCCAGCAGCTGGGAAGGGAGCGACTATGGCCACACCTTC.

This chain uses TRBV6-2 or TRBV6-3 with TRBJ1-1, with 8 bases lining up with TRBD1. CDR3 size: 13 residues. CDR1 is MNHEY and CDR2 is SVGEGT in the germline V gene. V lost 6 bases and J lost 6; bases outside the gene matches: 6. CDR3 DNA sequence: TGTGCCAGCAGCTGGACAGGGCGCGCTGAAGCTTTCTTT. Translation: CASSWTGRAEAFF.

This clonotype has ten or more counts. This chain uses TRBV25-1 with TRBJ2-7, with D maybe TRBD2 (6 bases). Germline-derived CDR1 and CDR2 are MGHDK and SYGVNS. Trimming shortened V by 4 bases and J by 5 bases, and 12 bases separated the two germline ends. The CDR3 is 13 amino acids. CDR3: CASSGWEANEQYF. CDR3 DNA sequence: TGTGCCAGCAGTGGCTGGGAGGCCAACGAGCAGTACTTC.

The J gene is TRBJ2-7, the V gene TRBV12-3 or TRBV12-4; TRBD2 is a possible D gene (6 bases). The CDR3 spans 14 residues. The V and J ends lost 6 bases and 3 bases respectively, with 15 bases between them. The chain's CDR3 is CASRLRDWDYEQYF. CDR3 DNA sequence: TGTGCCAGCAGACTCCGGGACTGGGACTACGAGCAGTACTTC.

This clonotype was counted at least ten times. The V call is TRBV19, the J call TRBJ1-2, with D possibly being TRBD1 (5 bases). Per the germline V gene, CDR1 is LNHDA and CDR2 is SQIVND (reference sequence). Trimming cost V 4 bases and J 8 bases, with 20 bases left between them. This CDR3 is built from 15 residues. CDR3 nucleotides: TGTGCCAGTAGTACCACAGGTATAACTTCCTACGGCTACACCTTC. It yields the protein CASSTTGITSYGYTF.

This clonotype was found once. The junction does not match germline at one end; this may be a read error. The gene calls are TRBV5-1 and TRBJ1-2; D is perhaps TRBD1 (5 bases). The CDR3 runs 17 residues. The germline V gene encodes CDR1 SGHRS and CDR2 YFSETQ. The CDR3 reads CASSLDGREMDNYGYTF. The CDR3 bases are TGCGCCAGCAGCTTGGATGGCAGGGAGATGGACAACTATGGTTACACCTTC.

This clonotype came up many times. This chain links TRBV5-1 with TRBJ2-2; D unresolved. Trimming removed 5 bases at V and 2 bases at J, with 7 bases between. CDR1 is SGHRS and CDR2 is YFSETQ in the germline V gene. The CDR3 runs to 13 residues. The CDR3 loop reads CASRTENTGELFF. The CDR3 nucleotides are TGCGCCAGCAGAACAGAAAACACCGGGGAGCTGTTTTTT. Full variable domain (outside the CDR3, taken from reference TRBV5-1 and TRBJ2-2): KAGVTQTPRYLIKTRGQQVTLSCSPISGHRSVSWYQQTPGQGLQFLFEYFSETQRNKGNFPGRFSGRQFSNSRSEMNVSTLELGDSALYLCASRTENTGELFFGEGSRLTVL.

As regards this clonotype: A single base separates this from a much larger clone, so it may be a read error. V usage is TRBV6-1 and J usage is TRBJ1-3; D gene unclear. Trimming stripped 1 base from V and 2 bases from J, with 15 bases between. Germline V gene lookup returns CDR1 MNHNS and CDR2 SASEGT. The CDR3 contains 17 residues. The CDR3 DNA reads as TGTGCCAGCAGTGAAGGTTTGCAGGAGTTTGCTGGAAACACCATATATTTT. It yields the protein CASSEGLQEFAGNTIYF.

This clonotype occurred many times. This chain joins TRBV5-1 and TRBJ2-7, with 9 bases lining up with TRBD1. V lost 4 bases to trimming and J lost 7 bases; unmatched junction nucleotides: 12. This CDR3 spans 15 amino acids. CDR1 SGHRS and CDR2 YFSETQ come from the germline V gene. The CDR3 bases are TGCGCCAGCAGCCAGGGGGACAGGGATTCCGGGGAGCAGTACTTC. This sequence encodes CASSQGDRDSGEQYF.

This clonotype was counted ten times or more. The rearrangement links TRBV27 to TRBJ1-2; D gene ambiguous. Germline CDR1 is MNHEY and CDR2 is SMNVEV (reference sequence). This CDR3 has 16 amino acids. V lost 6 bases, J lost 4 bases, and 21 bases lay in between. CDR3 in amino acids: CASSPGRLRSSYGYTF. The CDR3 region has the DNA TGTGCCAGCAGCCCCGGGCGGCTCCGGTCAAGCTATGGCTACACCTTC.

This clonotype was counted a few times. As DNA, the CDR3 is TGTGCCAGCAGTCGGAATTCCTTAGGGGGCGAGGAGACCCAGTACTTC. Translating it yields CASSRNSLGGEETQYF. The chain recombines TRBV6-1 with TRBJ2-5; 7 bases agree with TRBD1. CDR1 and CDR2 (germline): MNHNS, SASEGT. The CDR3 consists of 16 residues. V shed 5 bases, J shed 5 bases, and the junction held 14 bases outside the gene matches.

The CDR3 here is CASTWGWSYNSPLHF. In DNA, the CDR3 is TGTGCCAGCACTTGGGGATGGTCATATAATTCACCCCTCCACTTT. This chain links TRBV6-5 with TRBJ1-6; D not resolved. Trimming left V 7 bases short and J 4 bases short, with 14 bases between. The CDR3 length is 15 residues. Per the germline V gene, CDR1 is MNHEY and CDR2 is SVGAGI.

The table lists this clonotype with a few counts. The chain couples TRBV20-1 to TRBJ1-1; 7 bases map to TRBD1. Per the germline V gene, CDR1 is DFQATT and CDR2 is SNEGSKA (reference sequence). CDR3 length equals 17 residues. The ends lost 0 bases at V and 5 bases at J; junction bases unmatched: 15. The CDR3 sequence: CSARDPRQGGGRTEAFF. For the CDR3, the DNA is TGCAGTGCTAGAGATCCCCGACAGGGAGGGGGAAGGACTGAAGCTTTCTTT.

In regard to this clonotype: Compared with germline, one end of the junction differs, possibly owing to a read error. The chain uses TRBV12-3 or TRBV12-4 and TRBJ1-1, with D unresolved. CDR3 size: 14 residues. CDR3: CASSLGGVKTEAFF. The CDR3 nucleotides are TGTGCCAGCAGTTTAGGCGGAGTGAAAACTGAAGCTTTCTTT.

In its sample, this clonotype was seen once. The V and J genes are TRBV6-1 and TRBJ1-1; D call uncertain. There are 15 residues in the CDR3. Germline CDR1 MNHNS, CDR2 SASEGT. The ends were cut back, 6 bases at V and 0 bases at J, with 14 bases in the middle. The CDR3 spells CASSHGGSLNTEAFF. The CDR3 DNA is TGTGCCAGCAGCCACGGCGGGTCATTGAACACTGAAGCTTTCTTT.

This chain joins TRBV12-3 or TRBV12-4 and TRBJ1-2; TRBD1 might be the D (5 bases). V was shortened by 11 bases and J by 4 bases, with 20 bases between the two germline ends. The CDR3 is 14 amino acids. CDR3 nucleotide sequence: TGTGCCTCCTTGAACGGGGGGGGTGGCTATGGCTACACCTTC. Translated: CASLNGGGGYGYTF.

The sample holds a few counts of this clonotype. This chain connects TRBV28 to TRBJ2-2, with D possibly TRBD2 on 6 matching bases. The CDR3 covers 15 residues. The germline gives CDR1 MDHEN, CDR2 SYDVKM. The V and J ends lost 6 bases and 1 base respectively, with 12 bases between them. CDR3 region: CASRQTRQNTGELFF. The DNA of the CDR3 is TGTGCCAGCAGACAGACTAGACAGAACACCGGGGAGCTGTTTTTT.

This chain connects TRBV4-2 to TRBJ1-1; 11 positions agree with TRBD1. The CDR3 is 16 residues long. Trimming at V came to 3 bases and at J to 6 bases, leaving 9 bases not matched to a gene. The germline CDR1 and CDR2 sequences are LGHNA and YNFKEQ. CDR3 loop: CASSHGTGGSRAEAFF. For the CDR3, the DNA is TGTGCCAGCAGCCATGGGACAGGGGGTTCTAGGGCTGAAGCTTTCTTT.

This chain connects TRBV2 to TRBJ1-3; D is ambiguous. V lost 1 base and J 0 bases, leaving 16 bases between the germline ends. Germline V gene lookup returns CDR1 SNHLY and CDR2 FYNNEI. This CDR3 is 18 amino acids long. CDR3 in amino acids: CASSEVRIAAISGNTIYF. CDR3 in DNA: TGTGCCAGCAGTGAAGTCAGGATTGCCGCCATCTCTGGAAACACCATATATTTT.

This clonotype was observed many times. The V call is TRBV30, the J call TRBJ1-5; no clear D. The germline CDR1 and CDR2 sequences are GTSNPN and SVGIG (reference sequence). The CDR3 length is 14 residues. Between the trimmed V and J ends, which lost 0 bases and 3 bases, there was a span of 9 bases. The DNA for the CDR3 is TGTGCCTGGAGTGTACCACAGCTCAATCAGCCCCAGCATTTT. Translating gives CAWSVPQLNQPQHF.